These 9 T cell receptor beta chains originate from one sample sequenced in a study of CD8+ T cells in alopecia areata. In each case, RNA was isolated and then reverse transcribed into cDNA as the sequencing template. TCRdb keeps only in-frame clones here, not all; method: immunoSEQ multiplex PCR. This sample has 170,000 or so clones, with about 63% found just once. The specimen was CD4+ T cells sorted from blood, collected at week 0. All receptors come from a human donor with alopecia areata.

The CDR3 region has the DNA TGCGCCAGTAGAGACTTAAACACAGATACGCAGTATTTT. This translates into CASRDLNTDTQYF. The chain carries TRBV5-1 and TRBJ2-3, with D uncertain. Germline V gene sequence: CDR1 SGHRS, CDR2 YFSETQ. Trimming pared 8 bases from V and 2 bases from J, leaving 12 bases between. CDR3 length equals 13 residues.

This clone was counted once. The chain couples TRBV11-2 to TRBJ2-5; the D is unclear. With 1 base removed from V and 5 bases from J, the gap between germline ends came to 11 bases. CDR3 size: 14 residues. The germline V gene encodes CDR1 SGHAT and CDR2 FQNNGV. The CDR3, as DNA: TGTGCCAGCAGCTTAGGTTCCCCCACGGAGACCCAGTACTTC. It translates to CASSLGSPTETQYF.

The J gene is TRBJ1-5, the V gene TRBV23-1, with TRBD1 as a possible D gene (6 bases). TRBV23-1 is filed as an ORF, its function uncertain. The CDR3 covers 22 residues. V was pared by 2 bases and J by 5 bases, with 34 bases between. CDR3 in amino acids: CASSQPARYKKGGLPRDQPQHF. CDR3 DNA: TGCGCCAGCAGTCAACCAGCCAGGTATAAAAAAGGGGGGCTACCCAGGGATCAGCCCCAGCATTTT.

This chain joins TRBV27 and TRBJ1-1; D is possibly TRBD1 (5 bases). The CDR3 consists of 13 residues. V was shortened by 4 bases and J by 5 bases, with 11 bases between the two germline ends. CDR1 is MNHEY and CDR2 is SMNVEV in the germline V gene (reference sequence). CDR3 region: CASSSMRGTEAFF. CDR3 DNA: TGTGCCAGCAGTTCCATGCGGGGGACTGAAGCTTTCTTT.

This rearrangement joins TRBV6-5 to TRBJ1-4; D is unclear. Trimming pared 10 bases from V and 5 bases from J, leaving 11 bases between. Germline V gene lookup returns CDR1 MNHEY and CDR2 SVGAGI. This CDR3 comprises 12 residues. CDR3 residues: CATRRQNEKLFF. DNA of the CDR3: TGTGCCACCCGACGGCAGAATGAAAAACTGTTTTTT.

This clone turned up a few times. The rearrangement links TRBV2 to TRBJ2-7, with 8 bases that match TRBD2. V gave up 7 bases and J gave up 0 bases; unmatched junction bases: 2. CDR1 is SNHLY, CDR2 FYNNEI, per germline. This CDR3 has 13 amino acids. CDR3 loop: CASIRGGSYEQYF. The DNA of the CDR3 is TGTGCCAGCATACGGGGGGGCTCCTACGAGCAGTACTTC.

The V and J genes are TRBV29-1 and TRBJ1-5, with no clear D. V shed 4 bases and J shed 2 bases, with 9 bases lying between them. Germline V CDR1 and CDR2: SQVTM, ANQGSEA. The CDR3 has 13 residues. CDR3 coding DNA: TGCAGCGTTGGTGAGAGGGGCAATCAGCCCCAGCATTTT. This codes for CSVGERGNQPQHF.

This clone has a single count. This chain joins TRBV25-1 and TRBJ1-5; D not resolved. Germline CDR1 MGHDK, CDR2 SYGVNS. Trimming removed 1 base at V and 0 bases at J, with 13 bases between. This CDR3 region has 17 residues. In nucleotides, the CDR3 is TGTGCCAGCAGTGAATCTGTCGGGCCGGGTAGCAATCAGCCCCAGCATTTT. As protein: CASSESVGPGSNQPQHF.

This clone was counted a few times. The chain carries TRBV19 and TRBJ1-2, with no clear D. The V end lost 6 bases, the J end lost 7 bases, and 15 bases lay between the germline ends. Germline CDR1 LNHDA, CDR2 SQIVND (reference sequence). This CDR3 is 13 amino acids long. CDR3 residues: CASSPTWRAGYTF. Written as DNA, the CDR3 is TGTGCCAGTAGCCCCACGTGGAGGGCTGGCTACACCTTC. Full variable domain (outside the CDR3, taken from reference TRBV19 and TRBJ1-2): DGGITQSPKYLFRKEGQNVTLSCEQNLNHDAMYWYRQDPGQGLRLIYYSQIVNDFQKGDIAEGYSVSREKKESFPLTVTSAQKNPTAFYLCASSPTWRAGYTFGSGTRLTVV.